Described below is a single TCR beta chain sequence and its context. Its cognate antigen has yet to be identified. Base qualities were left out, and no much larger clone turns up one base away. The time point label of this sample denotes: persistent/refractory GD, antithyroid drugs over 5 years with positive TRAb. For both TCR sequencing and RNA sequencing, RNA was extracted from PBMCs in TRIzol. Graves' disease was diagnosed according to American Thyroid Association guidelines. The patients came from an endocrinology department in Xi'an, China. Each patient gave 7 to 9.5 milliliters of peripheral blood, collected in an EDTA anticoagulant tube. PBMCs were isolated by Ficoll Paque Plus density gradient separation without further T cell sorting. An Agilent 2100 Bioanalyzer and agarose gel were used to check RNA quality, while a NanoDrop 2000 measured RNA concentration. The data were obtained in a study of regulatory T cells in long-lasting Graves disease (dated by TCRdb to the early 2020s). Regarding the complete study: To count as having persistent Graves' disease, a patient had to have received antithyroid drug treatment for over 5 years with TSH receptor autoantibodies remaining persistently positive. A total of approximately 35 samples underwent TCR sequencing: around 13 from persistent and around 20 from newly diagnosed Graves' disease patients. The study was registered as a clinical trial and conducted in China. In the clinical cohort, patients with persistent Graves' disease had used antithyroid drugs for an average of about 10.3 years. This study used TCR sequencing and RNA sequencing of peripheral blood to compare persistent Graves' disease patients against newly diagnosed Graves' disease patients.

V is cut back by 6 bases and J by 6 bases, with 7 bases in the junction unmatched. From a lookup of the germline V gene (reference sequence), CDR1 and CDR2 are MNHEY and SMNVEV. The CDR3 runs 15 amino acids, cysteine and phenylalanine included. The sequence is cut down to CDR3 DNA, 45 bases in frame from base 1. Findings and caveats that apply to the study as a whole: A larger number of public clonotypes was shared among persistent patients (over 2,500) than among newly diagnosed patients (approximately 1,000). The authors noted that the small sample size was a limitation that may lower accuracy. Sequencing and analysis were restricted to the TCR beta chain. Persistent Graves' disease patients showed lower TCR Shannon entropy and fewer highly expanded clones than newly diagnosed patients, suggesting clonal expansion. Because the primary lesion, thyroid tissue, could not be accessed, the study looked at peripheral blood alone. TRBV28, TRBJ1-2 and TRBJ2-5 were preferentially used in persistent disease, while TRBV20-1 and TRBJ2-1 were favored in newly diagnosed disease.

Libraries were prepared through multiplex PCR. The sequencer listed for this sample is Illumina HiSeq 4000. iRepertoire HTBI primers and Arm-PCR amplification of CDR3 regions were used to construct TCR beta libraries. Before sequencing, the PCR products went through gel purification. The paper's data handling went like this. Across samples, around 62 TRBV and around 15 TRBJ segments were identified and used for gene usage analysis of CDR3 amino acid clonotypes. Filtered high-quality paired reads were merged into contigs using COPE and FqMerger. Contigs were aligned with BLAST to IMGT TRBV, TRBD and TRBJ reference genes, and CDR3 was defined per IMGT. Any clonotype with a frequency above 0.1% was counted as a highly expanded clone. Shannon entropy was used to measure repertoire diversity, and the Gini coefficient was used to measure V-J evenness. Public clonotypes were defined as clonotypes shared by more than one individual. The public reads were reprocessed in TCRdb via fastp at Q25 and MiXCR, keeping in-frame beta chains. Under each unique CDR3 protein, matching rows form one entry showing the most common genes and DNA. The V and J calls were not made by the authors but by TCRdb's processing. The sample includes hundreds of thousands of distinct CDR3 sequences, with around 19% observed a single time. The ten biggest clones cover around 30% of the sample.

This material consisted of peripheral blood mononuclear cells (PBMCs), taken when the disease was refractory, from a patient treated with antithyroid drugs. The rearrangement joined TRBV27 to TRBJ2-7, and TRBD2 matches 14 of the central bases. The origin of this receptor is a female donor with Graves disease. The nucleotide sequence reads as follows: TGTGCCAGCAGCGATAGACTAGCGGGAGGGCTCGAGCAGTACTTC. It specifies CASSDRLAGGLEQYF.